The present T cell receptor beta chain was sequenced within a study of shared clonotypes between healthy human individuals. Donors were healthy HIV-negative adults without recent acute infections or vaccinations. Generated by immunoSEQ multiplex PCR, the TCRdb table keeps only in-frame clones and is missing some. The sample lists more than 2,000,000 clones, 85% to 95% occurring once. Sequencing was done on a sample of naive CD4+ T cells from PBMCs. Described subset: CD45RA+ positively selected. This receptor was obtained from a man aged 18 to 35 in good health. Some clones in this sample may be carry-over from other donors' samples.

The CDR3 region has the DNA TGTGCCAGCAGTTCCCCTGGACAGGGCCGGAACACTGAAGCTTTCTTT. Protein sequence: CASSSPGQGRNTEAFF. The chain links TRBV6-5 to TRBJ1-1, with 8 positions matching TRBD1. The V gene end was trimmed by 4 bases and the J gene end by 1 base; junction bases not matched to a gene: 8. This CDR3 is built from 16 residues. Germline CDR1 reads MNHEY; CDR2 reads SVGAGI.